This entry concerns a single T cell receptor beta chain. Its target is unknown. This sample is part of a study of OX40 agonist ivuxolimab in advanced cancers. In the study overall: Patients were dosed with the agonistic anti-OX40 (CD134) antibody ivuxolimab. Treatment received earlier with anti-PD-1, anti-PD-L1 or anti-CTLA-4 agents was allowed, and around 40% had some. Points from the study as a whole: In CD8+ T cells, expanded clones were on average more numerous than in CD4+.

Patients with autoimmune history or systemic immunosuppression were excluded. The repertoire was sequenced with immunoSEQ multiplex PCR; TCRdb's copy has only in-frame clones and lacks some. The repertoire holds roughly 71,000 clones, with 85% as singletons. Losses at the gene ends were 0 bases for V and 7 bases for J; bases not matched to a gene: 7. CDR1 is SGHRS and CDR2 is YFSETQ in the germline V gene. The CDR3 has 16 residues. The origin of this receptor is an adult with an advanced solid tumor such as melanoma, head and neck, liver or kidney cancer. The V gene is TRBV5-1, the J gene TRBJ2-1; 10 nucleotides match TRBD1. The sample consisted of CD4+ or CD8+ T cells sorted from blood, taken in a trial of the OX40 agonist ivuxolimab. The CDR3: CASSLARQGAVNEQFF. CDR3 nucleotides: TGCGCCAGCAGCTTGGCCAGACAGGGGGCGGTAAATGAGCAGTTCTTC.